This T cell receptor beta chain was retrieved from a study of blood T cell repertoires in COVID-19. Study-level background: Acute-phase and convalescent COVID-19 samples originated in the United States, Italy and Spain. T cells, B-cell-depleted T cells, or PBMCs provided the cDNA or gDNA that served as material.

Per the authors' pipeline: The assay estimated nucleated cells by amplifying reference gene primers. Repertoires were generated with immunoSEQ multiplex PCR, while TCRdb's copy carries only in-frame clones and drops some. The V and J calls and clone size were taken over from that table, and D and trimming were inferred from the DNA. The table includes around 150,000 clones, around 83% detected once. Seattle patients were enrolled while actively infected and followed longitudinally. With 5 bases removed from V and 3 bases from J, the gap between germline ends came to 16 bases. CDR1 and CDR2 (germline): SGHTA, FQGNSA. The CDR3 is 15 residues long.

The chain combines TRBV7-2 with TRBJ1-1; no clear D. This TCR was sampled from a man aged 25 to 45 with COVID-19, enrolled during active disease. The material sequenced was peripheral blood. The CDR3 DNA reads TGTGCCAGCAGCGCACCCCGGGAGTTCTACACTGAAGCTTTCTTT. Translated: CASSAPREFYTEAFF.